The sequence of this TCR beta chain was determined in a study of blood T cell repertoires in COVID-19. Study-level background: Both acute and convalescent COVID-19 samples were obtained from the United States, Italy and Spain.

Deletions cut 4 bases from V and 0 bases from J, with 6 bases between. CDR1 and CDR2 from the germline V gene are SNHLY and FYNNEI. This CDR3 has 13 amino acids. Original processing notes: Estimation of nucleated cell counts relied on the amplification of reference gene primers. Sequenced by immunoSEQ multiplex PCR; TCRdb stores in-frame clones only, minus some. D and trimming were read from the DNA, whereas the V and J calls and clone size are those reported in that table. This sample carries approximately 150,000 clones, around 84% of them seen once, and the ten largest clones take roughly 2.3%. The sample consisted of peripheral blood. V gene TRBV2 combines with J gene TRBJ1-1; D remains ambiguous. The TCR sequence derives from a man aged 70 or older with acute or convalescent COVID-19. CDR3 sequence reads: CASSVEMNTEAFF. The CDR3 DNA sequence: TGTGCCAGCAGTGTAGAGATGAACACTGAAGCTTTCTTT.